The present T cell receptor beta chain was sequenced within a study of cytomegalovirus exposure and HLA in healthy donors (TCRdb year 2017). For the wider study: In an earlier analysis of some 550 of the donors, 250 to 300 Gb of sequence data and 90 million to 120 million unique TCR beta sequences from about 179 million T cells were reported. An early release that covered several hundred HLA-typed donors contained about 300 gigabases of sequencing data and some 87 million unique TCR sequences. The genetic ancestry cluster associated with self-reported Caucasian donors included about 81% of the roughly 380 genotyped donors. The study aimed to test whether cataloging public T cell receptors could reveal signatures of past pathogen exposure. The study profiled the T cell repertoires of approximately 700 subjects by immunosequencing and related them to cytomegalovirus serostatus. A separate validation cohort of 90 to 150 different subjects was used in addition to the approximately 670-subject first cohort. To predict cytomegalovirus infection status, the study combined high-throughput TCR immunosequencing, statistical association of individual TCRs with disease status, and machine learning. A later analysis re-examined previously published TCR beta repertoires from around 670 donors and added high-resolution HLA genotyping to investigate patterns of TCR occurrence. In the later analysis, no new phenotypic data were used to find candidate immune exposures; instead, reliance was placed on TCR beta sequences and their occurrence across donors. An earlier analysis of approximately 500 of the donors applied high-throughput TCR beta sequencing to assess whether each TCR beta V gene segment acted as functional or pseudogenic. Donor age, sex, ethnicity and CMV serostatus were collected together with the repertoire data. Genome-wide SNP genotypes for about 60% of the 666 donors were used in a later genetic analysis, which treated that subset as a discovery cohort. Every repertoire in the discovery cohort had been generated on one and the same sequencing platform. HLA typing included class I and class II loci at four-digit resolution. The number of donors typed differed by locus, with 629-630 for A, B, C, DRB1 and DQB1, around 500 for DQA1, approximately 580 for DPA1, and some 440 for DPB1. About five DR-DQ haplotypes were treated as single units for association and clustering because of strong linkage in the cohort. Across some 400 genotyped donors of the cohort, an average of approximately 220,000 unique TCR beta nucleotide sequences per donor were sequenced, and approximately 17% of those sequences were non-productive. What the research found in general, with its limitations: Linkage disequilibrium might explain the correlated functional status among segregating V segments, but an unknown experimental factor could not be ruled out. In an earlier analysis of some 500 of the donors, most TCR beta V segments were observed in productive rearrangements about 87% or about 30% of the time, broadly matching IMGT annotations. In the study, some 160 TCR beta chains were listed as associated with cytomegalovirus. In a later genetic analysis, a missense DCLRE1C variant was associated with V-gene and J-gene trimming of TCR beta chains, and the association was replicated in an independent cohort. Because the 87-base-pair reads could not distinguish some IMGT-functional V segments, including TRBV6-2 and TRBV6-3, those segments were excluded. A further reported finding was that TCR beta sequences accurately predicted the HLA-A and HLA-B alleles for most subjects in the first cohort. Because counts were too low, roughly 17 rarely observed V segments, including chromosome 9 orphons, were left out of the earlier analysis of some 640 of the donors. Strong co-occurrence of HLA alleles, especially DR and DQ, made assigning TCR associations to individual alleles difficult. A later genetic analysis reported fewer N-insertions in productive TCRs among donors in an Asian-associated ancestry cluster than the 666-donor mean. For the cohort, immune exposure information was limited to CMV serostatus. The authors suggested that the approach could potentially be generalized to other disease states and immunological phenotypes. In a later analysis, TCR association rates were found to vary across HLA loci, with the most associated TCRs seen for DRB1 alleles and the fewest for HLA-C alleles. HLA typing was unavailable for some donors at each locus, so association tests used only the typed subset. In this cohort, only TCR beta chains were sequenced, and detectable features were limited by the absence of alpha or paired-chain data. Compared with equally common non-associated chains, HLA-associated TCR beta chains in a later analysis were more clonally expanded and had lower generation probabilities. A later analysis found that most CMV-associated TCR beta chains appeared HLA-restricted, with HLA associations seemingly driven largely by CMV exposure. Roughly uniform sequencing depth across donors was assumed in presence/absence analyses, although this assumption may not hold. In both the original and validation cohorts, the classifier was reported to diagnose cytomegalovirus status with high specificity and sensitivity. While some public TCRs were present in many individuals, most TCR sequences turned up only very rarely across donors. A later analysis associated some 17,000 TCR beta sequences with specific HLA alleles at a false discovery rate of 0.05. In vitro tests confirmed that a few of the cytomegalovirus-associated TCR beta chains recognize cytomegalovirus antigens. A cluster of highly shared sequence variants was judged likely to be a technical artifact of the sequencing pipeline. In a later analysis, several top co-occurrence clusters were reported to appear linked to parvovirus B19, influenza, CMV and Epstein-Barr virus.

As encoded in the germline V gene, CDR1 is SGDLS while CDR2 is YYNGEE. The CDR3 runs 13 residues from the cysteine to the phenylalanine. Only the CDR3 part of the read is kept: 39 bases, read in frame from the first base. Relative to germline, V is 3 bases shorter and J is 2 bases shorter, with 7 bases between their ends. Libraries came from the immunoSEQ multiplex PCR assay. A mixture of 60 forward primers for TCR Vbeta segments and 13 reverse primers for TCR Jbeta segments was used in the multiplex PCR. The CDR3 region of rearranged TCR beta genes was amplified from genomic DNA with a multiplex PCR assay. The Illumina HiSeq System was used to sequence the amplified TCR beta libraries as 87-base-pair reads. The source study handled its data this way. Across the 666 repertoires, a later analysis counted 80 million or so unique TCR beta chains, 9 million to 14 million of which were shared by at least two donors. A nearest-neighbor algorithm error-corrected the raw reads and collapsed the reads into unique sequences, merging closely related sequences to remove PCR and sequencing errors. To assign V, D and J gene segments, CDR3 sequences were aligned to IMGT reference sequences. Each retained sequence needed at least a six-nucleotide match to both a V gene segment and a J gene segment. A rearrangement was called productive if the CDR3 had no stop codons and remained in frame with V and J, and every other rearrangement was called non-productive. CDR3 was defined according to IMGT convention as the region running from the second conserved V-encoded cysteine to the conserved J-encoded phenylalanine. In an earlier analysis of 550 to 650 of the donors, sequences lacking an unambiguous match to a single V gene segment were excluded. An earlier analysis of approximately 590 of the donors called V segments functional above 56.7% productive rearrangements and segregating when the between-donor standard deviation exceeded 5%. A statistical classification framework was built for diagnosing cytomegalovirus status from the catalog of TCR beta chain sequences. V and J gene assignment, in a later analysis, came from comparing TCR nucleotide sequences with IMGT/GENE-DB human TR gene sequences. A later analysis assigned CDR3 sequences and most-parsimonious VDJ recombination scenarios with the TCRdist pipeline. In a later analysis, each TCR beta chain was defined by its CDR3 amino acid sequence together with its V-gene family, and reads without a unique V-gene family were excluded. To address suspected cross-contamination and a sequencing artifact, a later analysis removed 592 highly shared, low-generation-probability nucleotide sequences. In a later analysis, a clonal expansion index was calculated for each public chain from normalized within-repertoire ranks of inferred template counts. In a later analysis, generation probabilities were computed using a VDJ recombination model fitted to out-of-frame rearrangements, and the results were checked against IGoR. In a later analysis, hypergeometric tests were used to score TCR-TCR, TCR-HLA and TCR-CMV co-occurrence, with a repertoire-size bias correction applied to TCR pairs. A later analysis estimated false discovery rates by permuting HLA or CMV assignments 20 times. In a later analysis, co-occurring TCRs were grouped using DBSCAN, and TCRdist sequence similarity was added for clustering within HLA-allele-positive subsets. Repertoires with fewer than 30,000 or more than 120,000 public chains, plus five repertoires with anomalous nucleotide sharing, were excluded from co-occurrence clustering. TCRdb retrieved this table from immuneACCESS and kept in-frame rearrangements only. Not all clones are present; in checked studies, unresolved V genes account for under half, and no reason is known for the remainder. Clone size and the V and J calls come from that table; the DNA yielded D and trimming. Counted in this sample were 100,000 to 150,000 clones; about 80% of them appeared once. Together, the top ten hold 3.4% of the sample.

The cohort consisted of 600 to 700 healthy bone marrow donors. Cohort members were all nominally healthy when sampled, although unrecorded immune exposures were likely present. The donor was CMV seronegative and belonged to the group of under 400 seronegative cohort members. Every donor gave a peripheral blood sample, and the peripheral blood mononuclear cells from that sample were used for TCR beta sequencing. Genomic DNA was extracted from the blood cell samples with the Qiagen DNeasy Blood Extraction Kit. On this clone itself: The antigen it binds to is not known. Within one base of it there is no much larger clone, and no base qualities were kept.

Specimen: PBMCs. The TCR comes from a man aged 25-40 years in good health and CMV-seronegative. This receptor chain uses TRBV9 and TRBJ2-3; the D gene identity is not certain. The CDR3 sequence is CASSGELTDTQYF. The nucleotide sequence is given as TGTGCCAGCAGCGGTGAACTCACAGATACGCAGTATTTT.